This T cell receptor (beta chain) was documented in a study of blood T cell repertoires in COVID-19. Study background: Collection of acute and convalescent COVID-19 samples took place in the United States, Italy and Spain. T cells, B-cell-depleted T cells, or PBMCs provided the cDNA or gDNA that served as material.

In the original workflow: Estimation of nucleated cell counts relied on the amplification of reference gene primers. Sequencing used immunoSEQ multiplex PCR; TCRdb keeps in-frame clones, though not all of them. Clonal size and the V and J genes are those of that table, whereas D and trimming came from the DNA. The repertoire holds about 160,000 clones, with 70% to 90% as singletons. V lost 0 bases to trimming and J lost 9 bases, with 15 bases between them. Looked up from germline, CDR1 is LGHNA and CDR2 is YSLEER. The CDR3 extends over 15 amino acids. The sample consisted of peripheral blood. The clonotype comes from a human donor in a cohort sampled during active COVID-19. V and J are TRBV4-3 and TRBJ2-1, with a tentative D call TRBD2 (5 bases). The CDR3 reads CASSQEPRSAGEQFF. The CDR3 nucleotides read TGCGCCAGCAGCCAAGAACCGAGATCTGCGGGTGAGCAGTTCTTC.